Here is one TCR beta chain with its context. Its binding antigen is unknown. Per-nucleotide qualities are absent, and no much larger clonotype sits a single base away. V was cut back by 7 bases and J by 5 bases, leaving a gap of 11 bases between them. The cysteine opens and the phenylalanine closes a CDR3 of 12 amino acids. Of all the DNA, just the CDR3 is kept, 36 bases in frame from base 1. Per the germline V gene, LGHNT is the CDR1 and FRNRAP is the CDR2. The collaborating institutions used their own protocols to collect whole blood in K2EDTA tubes. For TCRbeta analysis, collaborators shipped samples in one of three forms: frozen whole blood, isolated PBMCs, or DNA extracted from either of those sample types. These data are taken from a study of blood T cell repertoires in COVID-19 (dated by TCRdb to 2018 to 2021). At the level of the whole study: Samples from collaborators originated in the United States, Italy and Spain and spanned both the acute and convalescent phases of COVID-19. The prospective study material was composed of cDNA or gDNA derived from T cells, B-cell-depleted T cells, or PBMCs. Deeply sampled blood TCRbeta repertoires from subjects exposed to, actively infected with, or recovered from COVID-19 were included in the dataset. The repertoires were made available in a free public database intended to serve as a resource for research on the immune response to SARS-CoV-2. Samples came from the ongoing ImmuneRACE study (first 160 participants) plus 1,254 subjects from 6 global collaborators. Sample metadata almost always included a de-identified subject ID, COVID-19 status, age in years and sex. HLA class I and class II types, where available, came from metadata supplied by the sample provider rather than from assay-based typing. Paper-wide results and their limitations: The amount of clinical and demographic metadata varied by source and participant and was provided uncurated.

TCRbeta CDR3 regions were amplified from genomic DNA using the immunoSEQ Assay, a bias-controlled multiplex PCR. The published analysis was carried out like this. The number of nucleated cells in each sample was estimated from the amplification of reference gene primers within the assay. To quantify the absolute abundance of each unique TCRbeta CDR3 rearrangement, sequence reads were collapsed and filtered. For each sample, productive Simpson clonality was calculated as the square root of Simpson's diversity index across productive rearrangements. In TCRdb, the immuneACCESS table is reduced to in-frame sequences with V and J assigned. These tables do not hold every clone; where another copy was compared, an unresolved V gene accounts for under half, and the others remain unexplained. V, J and clone size are those of that table, while D and trimming were read from the DNA. Within this sample are 60,000 to 75,000 clones, with roughly 80% of them counted one time only. The ten biggest clones cover roughly 12% of the sample.

The receptor was derived from a human donor in a cohort sampled during active COVID-19. The rearrangement combines TRBV12-5 with TRBJ1-1; there is no confident call for the D gene. Input material: peripheral blood. The encoded CDR3 is CASAPRSTEAFF. The base sequence is TGTGCTAGTGCCCCCCGGAGTACTGAAGCTTTCTTT.